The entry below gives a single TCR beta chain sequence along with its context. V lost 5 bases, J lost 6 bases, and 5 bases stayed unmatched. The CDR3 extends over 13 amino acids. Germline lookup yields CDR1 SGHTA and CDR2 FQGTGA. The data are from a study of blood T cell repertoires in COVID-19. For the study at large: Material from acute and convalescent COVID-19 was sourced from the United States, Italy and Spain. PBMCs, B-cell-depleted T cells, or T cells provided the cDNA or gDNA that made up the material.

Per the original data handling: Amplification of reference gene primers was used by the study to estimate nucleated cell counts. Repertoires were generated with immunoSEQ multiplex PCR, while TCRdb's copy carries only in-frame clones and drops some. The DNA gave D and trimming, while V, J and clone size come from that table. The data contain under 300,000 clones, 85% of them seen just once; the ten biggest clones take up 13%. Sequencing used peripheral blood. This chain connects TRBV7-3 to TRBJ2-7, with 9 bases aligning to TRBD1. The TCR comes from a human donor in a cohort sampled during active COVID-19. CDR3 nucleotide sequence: TGTGCCAGCAGCCCGGACAGGGGAGGCGAGCAGTACTTC. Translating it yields CASSPDRGGEQYF.